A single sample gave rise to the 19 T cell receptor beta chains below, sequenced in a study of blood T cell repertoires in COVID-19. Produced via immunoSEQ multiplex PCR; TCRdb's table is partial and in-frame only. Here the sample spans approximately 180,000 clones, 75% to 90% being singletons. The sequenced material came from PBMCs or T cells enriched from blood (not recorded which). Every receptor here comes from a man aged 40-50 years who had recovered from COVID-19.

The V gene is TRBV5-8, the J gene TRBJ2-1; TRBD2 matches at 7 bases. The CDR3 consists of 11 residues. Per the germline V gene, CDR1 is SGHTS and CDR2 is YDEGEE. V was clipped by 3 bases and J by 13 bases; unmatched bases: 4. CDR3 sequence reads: CASSYAGEQFF. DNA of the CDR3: TGTGCCAGCAGCTATGCGGGGGAACAGTTCTTC.

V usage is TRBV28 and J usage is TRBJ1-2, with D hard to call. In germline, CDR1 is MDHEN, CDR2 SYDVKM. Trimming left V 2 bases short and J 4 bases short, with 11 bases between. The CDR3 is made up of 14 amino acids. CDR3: CASSLGGLPYGYTF. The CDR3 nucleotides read TGTGCCAGCAGTTTAGGAGGGTTACCCTATGGCTACACCTTC.

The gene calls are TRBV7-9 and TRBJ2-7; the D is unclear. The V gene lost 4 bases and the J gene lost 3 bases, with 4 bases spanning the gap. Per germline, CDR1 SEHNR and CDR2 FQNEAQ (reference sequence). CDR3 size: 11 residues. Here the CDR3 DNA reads TGTGCCAGCAGCTCTCTCTACGAGCAGTACTTC. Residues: CASSSLYEQYF.

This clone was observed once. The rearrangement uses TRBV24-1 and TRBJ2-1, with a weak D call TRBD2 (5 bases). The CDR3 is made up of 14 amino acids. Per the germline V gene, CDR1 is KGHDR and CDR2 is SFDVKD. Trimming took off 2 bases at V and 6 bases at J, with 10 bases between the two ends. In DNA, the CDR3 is TGTGCCACCAGTGATTCGGGGATCTCCAATGAGCAGTTCTTC. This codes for CATSDSGISNEQFF.

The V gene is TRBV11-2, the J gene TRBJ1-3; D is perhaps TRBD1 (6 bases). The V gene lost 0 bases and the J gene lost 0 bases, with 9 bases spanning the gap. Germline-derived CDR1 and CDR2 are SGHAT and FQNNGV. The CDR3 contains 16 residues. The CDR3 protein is CASSLEAGVSGNTIYF. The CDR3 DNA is TGTGCCAGCAGCTTAGAGGCAGGGGTCTCTGGAAACACCATATATTTT. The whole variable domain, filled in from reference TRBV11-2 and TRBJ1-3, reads EAGVAQSPRYKIIEKRQSVAFWCNPISGHATLYWYQQILGQGPKLLIQFQNNGVVDDSQLPKDRFSAERLKGVDSTLKIQPAKLEDSAVYLCASSLEAGVSGNTIYFGEGSWLTVV.

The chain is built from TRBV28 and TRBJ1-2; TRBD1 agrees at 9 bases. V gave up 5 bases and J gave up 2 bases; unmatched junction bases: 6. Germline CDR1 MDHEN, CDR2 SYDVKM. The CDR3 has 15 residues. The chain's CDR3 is CASSPGQGTNYGYTF. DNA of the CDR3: TGTGCCAGCAGTCCCGGACAGGGGACGAACTATGGCTACACCTTC.

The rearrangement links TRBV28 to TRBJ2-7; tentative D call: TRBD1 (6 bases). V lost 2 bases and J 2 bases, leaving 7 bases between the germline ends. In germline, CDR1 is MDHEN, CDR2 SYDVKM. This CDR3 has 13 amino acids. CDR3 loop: CASSLGQPYEQYF. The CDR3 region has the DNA TGTGCCAGCAGTTTAGGACAGCCCTACGAGCAGTACTTC.

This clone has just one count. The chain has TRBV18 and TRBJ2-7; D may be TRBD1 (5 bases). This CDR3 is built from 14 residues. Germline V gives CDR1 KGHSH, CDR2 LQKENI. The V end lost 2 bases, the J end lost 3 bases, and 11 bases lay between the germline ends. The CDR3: CASSPSPGFYEQYF. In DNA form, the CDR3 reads TGTGCCAGCTCACCAAGCCCAGGGTTCTACGAGCAGTACTTC.

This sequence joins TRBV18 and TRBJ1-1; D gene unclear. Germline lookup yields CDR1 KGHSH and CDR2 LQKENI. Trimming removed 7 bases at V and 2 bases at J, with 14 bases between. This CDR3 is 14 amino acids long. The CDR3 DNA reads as TGTGCCAGCTTCCCTGGACGGGGAAACACTGAAGCTTTCTTT. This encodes CASFPGRGNTEAFF.

The DNA of the CDR3 is TGCAGCGGACTCGGGGGTGTCCTCACAGATACGCAGTATTTT. This translates into CSGLGGVLTDTQYF. The chain couples TRBV29-1 to TRBJ2-3; perhaps TRBD2 as D (6 bases). V lost 7 bases, J lost 2 bases, and 16 bases lay in between. CDR1 is SQVTM and CDR2 is ANQGSEA in the germline V gene. CDR3 length: 14 amino acids.

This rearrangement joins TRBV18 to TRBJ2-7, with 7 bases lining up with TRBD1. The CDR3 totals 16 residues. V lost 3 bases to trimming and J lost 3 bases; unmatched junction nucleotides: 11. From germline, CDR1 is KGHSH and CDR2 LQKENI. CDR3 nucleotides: TGTGCCAGCTCACCTCAAAGAACAGGGGCAGGCTACGAGCAGTACTTC. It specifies CASSPQRTGAGYEQYF.

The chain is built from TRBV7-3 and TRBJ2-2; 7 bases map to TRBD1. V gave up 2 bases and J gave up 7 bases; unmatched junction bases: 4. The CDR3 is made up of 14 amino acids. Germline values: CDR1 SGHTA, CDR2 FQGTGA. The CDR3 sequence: CASSLEQGIGELFF. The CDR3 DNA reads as TGTGCCAGCAGCTTAGAACAGGGGATCGGGGAGCTGTTTTTT.

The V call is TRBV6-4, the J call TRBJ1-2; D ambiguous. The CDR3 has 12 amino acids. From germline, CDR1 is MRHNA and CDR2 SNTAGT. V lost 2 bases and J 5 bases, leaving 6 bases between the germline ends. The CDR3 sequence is CASSDESYGYTF. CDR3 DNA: TGTGCCAGCAGTGACGAGAGTTATGGCTACACCTTC.

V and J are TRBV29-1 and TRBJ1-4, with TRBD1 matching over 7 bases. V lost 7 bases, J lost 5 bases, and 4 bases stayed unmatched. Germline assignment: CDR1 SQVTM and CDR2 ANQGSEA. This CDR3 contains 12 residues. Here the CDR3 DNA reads TGCAGCGCGGGACAGATAAATGAAAAACTGTTTTTT. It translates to CSAGQINEKLFF.

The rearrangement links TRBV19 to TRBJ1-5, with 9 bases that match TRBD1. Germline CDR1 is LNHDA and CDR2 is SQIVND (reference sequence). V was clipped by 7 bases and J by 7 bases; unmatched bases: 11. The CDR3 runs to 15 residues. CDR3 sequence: CASTKQGAITQPQHF. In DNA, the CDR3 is TGTGCCAGTACCAAACAGGGGGCAATTACCCAGCCCCAGCATTTT.

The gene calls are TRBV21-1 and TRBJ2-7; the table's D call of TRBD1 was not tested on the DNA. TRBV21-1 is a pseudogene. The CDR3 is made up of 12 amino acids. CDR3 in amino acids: CASSTETGEQYF. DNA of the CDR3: TGTGCCAGCAGCACTGAGACAGGGGAGCAGTACTTC.

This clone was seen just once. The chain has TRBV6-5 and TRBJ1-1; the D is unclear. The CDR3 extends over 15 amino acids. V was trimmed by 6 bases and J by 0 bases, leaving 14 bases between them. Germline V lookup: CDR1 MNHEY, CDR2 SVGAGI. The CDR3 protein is CASSVRLTLNTEAFF. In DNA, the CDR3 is TGTGCCAGCAGCGTCAGACTGACTCTGAACACTGAAGCTTTCTTT.

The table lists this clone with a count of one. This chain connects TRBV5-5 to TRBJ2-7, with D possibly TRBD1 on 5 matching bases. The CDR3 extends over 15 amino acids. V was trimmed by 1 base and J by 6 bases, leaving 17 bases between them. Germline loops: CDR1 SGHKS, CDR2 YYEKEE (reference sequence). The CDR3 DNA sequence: TGTGCCAGCAGCTTGATTCGTACAGGTAATACCGAGCAGTACTTC. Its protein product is CASSLIRTGNTEQYF.

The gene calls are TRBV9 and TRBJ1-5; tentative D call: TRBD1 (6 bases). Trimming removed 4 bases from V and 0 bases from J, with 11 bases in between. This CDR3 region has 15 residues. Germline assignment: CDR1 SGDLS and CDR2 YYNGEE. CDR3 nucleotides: TGTGCCAGCAGCAGTGGACAGTCTAGCAATCAGCCCCAGCATTTT. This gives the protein CASSSGQSSNQPQHF.